This TCR beta chain came from a study of OX40 agonist ivuxolimab in advanced cancers. This CDR3 spans 13 amino acids. CDR1 and CDR2 (germline): GTSNPN, SVGIG (reference sequence). V was trimmed by 1 base and J by 4 bases, leaving 10 bases between them. TCRdb's table, derived via immunoSEQ multiplex PCR, lists solely in-frame clones and lacks some. The sample holds about 100,000 clones, approximately 89% seen once. The rearrangement uses TRBV30 and TRBJ2-5; possibly TRBD2 for D (6 bases). This TCR derives from an adult with an advanced solid tumor such as melanoma, head and neck, liver or kidney cancer. The sequencing used CD4+ or CD8+ T cells sorted from blood, collected in a trial of the OX40 agonist ivuxolimab. The CDR3 DNA reads as TGTGCCTGGAGTGGGAGGGCCCGAGAGACCCAGTACTTC. It yields the protein CAWSGRARETQYF.